A selection of T cell receptor beta chains follows, all from one sample in a study of T cell responses to AZD1222 COVID-19 vaccine. Using immunoSEQ multiplex PCR, the repertoire was profiled, and TCRdb retains in-frame clones only, with some absent. The sample has 90,000 to 120,000 clones, 92% seen once. The sequenced sample was peripheral blood, obtained on day 0 of AZD1222 vaccination. The origin of the receptors is an adult in good health. CDR3s include the opening cysteine and the closing phenylalanine or tryptophan. A D gene is named only where the DNA matches it firmly. Size is omitted from some rows. Given values are once, few, many or a class for expanded clones.

NA	NA	TRBJ2-7	TRBV6-4	TGTGCCAGCAGCCTAGGGGGGTCTTCTACGGACGAGCAGTACTTC	CASSLGGSSTDEQYF
TRBD1	NA	TRBJ2-1	TRBV7-8	TGTGCCAGCAGCTTGACCGGGACAGGGGGCTACAATGAGCAGTTCTTC	CASSLTGTGGYNEQFF
NA	NA	TRBJ1-2	TRBV10-3	TGTGCCATCAGGAACTCAGGAACTAACTATGGCTACACCTTC	CAIRNSGTNYGYTF
TRBD2	NA	TRBJ2-1	TRBV2	TGTGCCAGCAGTGGGGGACTAGCGGGAGAACATGAGCAGTTCTTC	CASSGGLAGEHEQFF
TRBD1	once	TRBJ1-4	TRBV29-1	TGCAGCGTTTCCGGCCAGGGGGCTAGAACTAATGAAAAACTGTTTTTT	CSVSGQGARTNEKLFF
TRBD1	once	TRBJ1-2	TRBV24-1	TGTGCCACCAGTGATTTGGGTGACAGGGGGCAAGGCTACACCTTC	CATSDLGDRGQGYTF
NA	NA	TRBJ2-7	TRBV19	TGTGCCAGTAGTATAGTAGGGGGTCCGCGCTACGAGCAGTACTTC	CASSIVGGPRYEQYF
NA	NA	TRBJ1-5	TRBV7-8	TGTGCCAGCAGCCTGGGACAAGTCTTTCAGCCCCAGCATTTT	CASSLGQVFQPQHF
NA	NA	TRBJ1-2	TRBV12-3/TRBV12-4	TGTGCCAGCAGTTCGGGCAGGAAGCATGGCTACACCTTC	CASSSGRKHGYTF
NA	NA	TRBJ1-3	TRBV28	TGTGCCAGCAGTGTGTCAAACACTGGAAACACCATATATTTT	CASSVSNTGNTIYF
NA	NA	TRBJ2-7	TRBV28	TGTGCCAGCACCCCACAAACCCCCTACGAGCAGTACTTC	CASTPQTPYEQYF
NA	NA	TRBJ1-2	TRBV6-5	TGTGCCAGCAGACCCCAACGGGGTGGCTACACCTTC	CASRPQRGGYTF
TRBD1	NA	TRBJ1-1	TRBV5-1	TGCGCCAGCAGCGTTCAGGGACAGGGGGCCAACACTGAAGCTTTCTTT	CASSVQGQGANTEAFF
NA	NA	TRBJ2-7	TRBV5-6	TGTGCCAGCAGCTCGTACTCCTACGAGCAGTACTTC	CASSSYSYEQYF
NA	NA	TRBJ2-5	TRBV2	TGTGCCAGCAGTGACTCGGCTCCGGCCCAGTACTTC	CASSDSAPAQYF
TRBD2	NA	TRBJ2-5	TRBV9	TGTGCCAGCAGCGCCGGGACTAGCGGACAAGAGACCCAGTACTTC	CASSAGTSGQETQYF
NA	NA	TRBJ1-5	TRBV19	TGTGCCAGTAGTATTTCCGGGATAAATCAGCCCCAGCATTTT	CASSISGINQPQHF
NA	NA	TRBJ1-1	TRBV5-1	TGCGCCAGCAGCTTGTTGAACGTACTGAACACTGAAGCTTTCTTT	CASSLLNVLNTEAFF
NA	NA	TRBJ1-1	TRBV19	TGTGCCAGTAGTTACGGGAAAGTTGACACTGAAGCTTTCTTT	CASSYGKVDTEAFF
NA	NA	TRBJ2-5	TRBV19	TGTGCCAGTAGTCTTTCCCGGACACTCTACCAAGAGACCCAGTACTTC	CASSLSRTLYQETQYF
TRBD2	NA	TRBJ2-1	TRBV7-3	TGTGCCAGCAGCTTCGGGACTAGCGGGACACATGAGCAGTTCTTC	CASSFGTSGTHEQFF
NA	NA	TRBJ1-6	TRBV19	TGTGCCAGTAGCCTGAAGACATCCACAGGGTCACCCCTCCACTTT	CASSLKTSTGSPLHF
NA	NA	TRBJ2-7	TRBV4-3	TGCGCCAGCAGCCAAGACAGGCAGACTTTCTACGAGCAGTACTTC	CASSQDRQTFYEQYF
TRBD2	NA	TRBJ2-3	TRBV30	TGTGCCTGGAGTCCCGGGACTAGCGGGGGGGCAGGCACAGATACGCAGTATTTT	CAWSPGTSGGAGTDTQYF
NA	NA	TRBJ1-1	TRBV12-3/TRBV12-4	TGTGCCAGCAGTTCCCGGGTTGAAGCTTTCTTT	CASSSRVEAFF
NA	few	TRBJ1-5	TRBV5-1	TGCGCCAGCAGGGAGGGGACCTTAGAAAGGCAGCCCCAGCATTTT	CASREGTLERQPQHF
TRBD2	NA	TRBJ2-1	TRBV11-1	TGTGCCAGCAGCTCACGGGGAGGGCTCGCAAAGACTGAGCAGTTCTTC	CASSSRGGLAKTEQFF
NA	NA	TRBJ1-1	TRBV6-2/TRBV6-3	TGTGCCAGCAGCCGTACTCCAGGGGTTTCCACTGAAGCTTTCTTT	CASSRTPGVSTEAFF
NA	NA	TRBJ1-2	TRBV30	TGTGCCTGGAACCCCACCATAACAGGGAGCGGCTACACCTTC	CAWNPTITGSGYTF
TRBD1	NA	TRBJ2-1	TRBV19	TGTGCCAGTAGGGGACAGGGGGCGGTATCCTACAATGAGCAGTTCTTC	CASRGQGAVSYNEQFF
TRBD1	NA	TRBJ1-5	TRBV30	TGTGCCTGGAGCCTTACAGGGGGGAATCAGCCCCAGCATTTT	CAWSLTGGNQPQHF
NA	NA	TRBJ1-2	TRBV7-2	TGTGCCAGCAGCTCCCAGGGTTATGGCTACACCTTC	CASSSQGYGYTF
NA	NA	TRBJ1-6	TRBV30	TGTGCCTGGAGTACAGGGATTTTTAATTCACCCCTCCACTTT	CAWSTGIFNSPLHF
NA	once	TRBJ1-6	TRBV27	TGTGCCAGCAGTTTAAGCCAGAGCCTATCACCCCTCCACTTT	CASSLSQSLSPLHF
TRBD2	NA	TRBJ2-7	TRBV5-1	TGCGCCAGCCGGACTAGCGAACCCTACGAGCAGTACTTC	CASRTSEPYEQYF
NA	NA	TRBJ2-3	TRBV24-1	TGTGCCACCAGTCAACCGGACTTTTCAGATACGCAGTATTTT	CATSQPDFSDTQYF
NA	NA	TRBJ1-1	TRBV10-3	TGTGCCATCAGTGAGTCCAACACTGAAGCTTTCTTT	CAISESNTEAFF